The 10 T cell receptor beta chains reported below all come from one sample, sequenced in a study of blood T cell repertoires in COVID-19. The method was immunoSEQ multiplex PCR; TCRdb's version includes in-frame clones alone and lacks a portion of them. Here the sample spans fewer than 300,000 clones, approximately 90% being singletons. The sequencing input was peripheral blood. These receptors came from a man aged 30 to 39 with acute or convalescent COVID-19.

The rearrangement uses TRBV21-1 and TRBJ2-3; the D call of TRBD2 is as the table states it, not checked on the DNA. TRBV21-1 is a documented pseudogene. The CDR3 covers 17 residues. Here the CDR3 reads CASSKFTSGGDTDTQYF. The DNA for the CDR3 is TGTGCCAGCAGCAAATTTACTAGCGGGGGGGACACAGATACGCAGTATTTT.

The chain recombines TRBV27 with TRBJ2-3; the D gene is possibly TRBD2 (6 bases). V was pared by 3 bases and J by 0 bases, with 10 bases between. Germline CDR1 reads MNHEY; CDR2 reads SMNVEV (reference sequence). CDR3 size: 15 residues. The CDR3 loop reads CASSLIADSTDTQYF. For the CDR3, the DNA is TGTGCCAGCAGTTTGATAGCGGACAGCACAGATACGCAGTATTTT.

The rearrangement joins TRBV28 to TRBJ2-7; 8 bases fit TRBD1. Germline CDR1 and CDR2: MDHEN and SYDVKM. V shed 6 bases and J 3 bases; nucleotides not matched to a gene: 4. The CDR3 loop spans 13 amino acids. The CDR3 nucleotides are TGTGCCAGCAGCTGGGACAGGTTCTACGAGCAGTACTTC. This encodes CASSWDRFYEQYF.

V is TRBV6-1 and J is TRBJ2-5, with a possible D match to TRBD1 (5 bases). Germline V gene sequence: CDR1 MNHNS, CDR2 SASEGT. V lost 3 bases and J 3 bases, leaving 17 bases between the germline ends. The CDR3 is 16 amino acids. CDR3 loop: CASSDEPQGEKETQYF. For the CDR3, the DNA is TGTGCCAGCAGTGACGAACCCCAGGGTGAGAAAGAGACCCAGTACTTC.

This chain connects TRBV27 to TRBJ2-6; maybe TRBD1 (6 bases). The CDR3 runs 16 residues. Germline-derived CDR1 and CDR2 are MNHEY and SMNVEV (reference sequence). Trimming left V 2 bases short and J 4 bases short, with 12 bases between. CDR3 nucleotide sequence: TGTGCCAGCAGTTTACGTGCCGGGACAGGGGCCAACGTCCTGACTTTC. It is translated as CASSLRAGTGANVLTF. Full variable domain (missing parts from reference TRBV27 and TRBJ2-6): EAQVTQNPRYLITVTGKKLTVTCSQNMNHEYMSWYRQDPGLGLRQIYYSMNVEVTDKGDVPEGYKVSRKEKRNFPLILESPSPNQTSLYFCASSLRAGTGANVLTFGAGSRLTVL.

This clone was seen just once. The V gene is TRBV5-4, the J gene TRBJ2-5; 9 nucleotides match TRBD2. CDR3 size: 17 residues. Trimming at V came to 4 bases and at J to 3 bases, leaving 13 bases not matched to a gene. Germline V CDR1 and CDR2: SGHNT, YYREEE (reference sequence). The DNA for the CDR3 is TGTGCCAGCAGCCCGTCAACGAGGGCGGGGGGGGAAGAGACCCAGTACTTC. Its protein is CASSPSTRAGGEETQYF.

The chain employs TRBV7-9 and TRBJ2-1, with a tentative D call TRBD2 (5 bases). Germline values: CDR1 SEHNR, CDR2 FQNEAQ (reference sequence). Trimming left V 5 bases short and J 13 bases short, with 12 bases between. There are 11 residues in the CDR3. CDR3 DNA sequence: TGTGCCAGCAGCCCGGACTCTACCCAGTTCTTC. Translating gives CASSPDSTQFF.

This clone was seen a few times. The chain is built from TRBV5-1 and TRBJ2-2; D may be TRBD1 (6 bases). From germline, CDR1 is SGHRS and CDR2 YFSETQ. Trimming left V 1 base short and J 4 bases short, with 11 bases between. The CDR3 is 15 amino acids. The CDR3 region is CASSLSGVSTGELFF. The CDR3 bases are TGCGCCAGCAGCTTGTCAGGGGTGAGCACCGGGGAGCTGTTTTTT.

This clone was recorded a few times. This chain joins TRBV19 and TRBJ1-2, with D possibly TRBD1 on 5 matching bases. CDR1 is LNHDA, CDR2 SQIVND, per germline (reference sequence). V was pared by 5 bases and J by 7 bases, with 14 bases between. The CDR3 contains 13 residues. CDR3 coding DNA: TGTGCCAGTAGTTCCCCGGGGGAGGTTGGCTACACCTTC. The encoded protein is CASSSPGEVGYTF.

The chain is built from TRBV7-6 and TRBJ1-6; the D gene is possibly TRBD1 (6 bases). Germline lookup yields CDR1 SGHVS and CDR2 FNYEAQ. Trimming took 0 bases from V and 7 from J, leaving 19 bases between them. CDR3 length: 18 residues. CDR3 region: CASSLAGETGNRNSPLHF. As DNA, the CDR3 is TGTGCCAGCAGCTTAGCGGGGGAAACAGGGAACCGGAATTCACCCCTCCACTTT.